This note documents a single TCR beta chain sequence. There is no known antigen for this receptor. One junction end does not reproduce the germline sequence, and a read error may be involved. Stable Graves' hyperthyroidism was defined as no progression to ophthalmopathy during 18 months of follow-up. The hyperthyroidism patients were between 18 and 65 years old and newly diagnosed, with a disease duration of less than 2 months. The study excluded patients with uncontrolled infections, other autoimmune diseases, pregnancy or lactation. Diagnoses were based on clinical symptoms, serum thyroxine and TRAb, thyroid ultrasound and orbital computed tomography. Ficoll-Paque density gradient centrifugation was used to isolate PBMCs from 9.5 to 10 ml of fresh peripheral blood. Total RNA was extracted with Trizol reagent, and quality was checked on an Agilent 2100 Bioanalyzer. The TCR beta CDR3 regions were amplified from RNA transcripts. The first round of RT-PCR for the TCR CDR3 was performed with the HTBI primer set and the Qiagen OneStep RT-PCR kit. Libraries were constructed in a second round of multiplex PCR, after which size selection and purification were performed. Sequencing of the libraries was done on an Illumina HiSeq2000 using paired-end 100 bp reads. The source study handled its data this way. Raw data were processed with SOAPnuke, discarding reads with adapters, uncalled bases, mean Phred below 15, or no exact constant-primer or identifier match. COPE v1.2.5 was used to merge the high-quality paired reads, and each unique nucleotide sequence was defined as a clonotype. MiTCR v1.1 was used to align clonotypes to the IMGT TRBV, TRBD and TRBJ reference segments. Analysis was restricted to V-J combinations with a frequency above 0.0001, which covered 99.2% of repertoires. The TCS score was defined as the ratio of F50 (clonal expansion) to E x V (chaos), calculated using BLOSUM62-based TCRdist between CDR3 peptides within each V-J. Welch's t-statistics and random forest reduced 450 to 600 V-J features to 13, which were used in a naive Bayes classifier (R e1071). The Morisita-Horn index was used to measure how similar the thyroid and blood repertoires were. The public reads were reanalyzed by TCRdb: fastp trimming at Q25, MiXCR alignment, in-frame beta chains only. A single entry per CDR3 protein holds the most common genes and DNA from its merged rows. The V and J calls follow TCRdb's processing rather than the paper's. The sample contains 750,000 to 950,000 distinct CDR3 sequences, 38% of them found a single time. The ten largest make up around 10% of the sample.

This entry comes from a study of T cells in Graves' hyperthyroidism and ophthalmopathy (dated by TCRdb to about 2019). About the investigation overall: Peripheral blood samples were taken at initial diagnosis, before any treatment was given. A discovery cohort of fewer than 110 patients, roughly 45 with Graves' ophthalmopathy and over 55 with stable Graves' hyperthyroidism, was used to find distinguishing TCR V-J signatures. Following sampling, methimazole starting at 30 mg daily was given to hyperthyroidism patients, and high-dose intravenous methylprednisolone was given to ophthalmopathy patients. The roughly 99 discovery patients were divided at random into training and test sets in a 7:3 ratio. In six Graves' hyperthyroidism patients, the study also compared T-cell repertoires from thyroid tissue with T-cell repertoires from blood. Whether ophthalmopathy could be predicted prospectively was tested in an independent validation cohort made up of fewer than 20 hyperthyroidism patients plus 17 patients who later progressed to ophthalmopathy. The paper reports TCR Vbeta CDR3 sequencing of over 120 peripheral blood samples: around 45 ophthalmopathy, fewer than 85 hyperthyroidism and 17 progressor patients.

CDR1 is given as SGHTA and CDR2 as FQGNSA, both from the germline V gene. The CDR3 has 16 amino acids, counting the end cysteine and phenylalanine. CDR3 DNA only is kept here, 48 bases in frame from base 1. Here is what the overall study found, with its caveats: A 13 V-J signature model separated ophthalmopathy from stable hyperthyroidism, with around 91% sensitivity and 81.08% specificity in cross-validation and 80%/75% in testing. Most expanded thyroid clonotypes (frequency above 0.001) were also detected in blood, suggesting blood repertoires may reflect thyroid immune responses. Sample size was not statistically predetermined, and blinding of investigators to group allocation was not performed. In validation, progression to ophthalmopathy was predicted by the model with 70.59% sensitivity and roughly 76% specificity, a median of 6.5 months before onset.

The sequence is built from TRBV7-2 and TRBJ2-5; TRBD2 matches 15 bases in the middle. This TCR derives from a man younger than 30 with Graves' hyperthyroidism. Sequencing was done on a sample of blood. The CDR3 here reads CATSRGLAGGGETQYF. The nucleotide sequence reads TGTGCCACCAGCCGGGGACTAGCGGGAGGAGGAGAGACCCAGTACTTC. Outside the CDR3, residues come from the reference TRBV7-2 and TRBJ2-5 proteins, so the full variable domain is: GAGVSQSPSNKVTEKGKDVELRCDPISGHTALYWYRQSLGQGLEFLIYFQGNSAPDKSGLPSDRFSAERTGGSVSTLTIQRTQQEDSAVYLCATSRGLAGGGETQYFGPGTRLLVL.